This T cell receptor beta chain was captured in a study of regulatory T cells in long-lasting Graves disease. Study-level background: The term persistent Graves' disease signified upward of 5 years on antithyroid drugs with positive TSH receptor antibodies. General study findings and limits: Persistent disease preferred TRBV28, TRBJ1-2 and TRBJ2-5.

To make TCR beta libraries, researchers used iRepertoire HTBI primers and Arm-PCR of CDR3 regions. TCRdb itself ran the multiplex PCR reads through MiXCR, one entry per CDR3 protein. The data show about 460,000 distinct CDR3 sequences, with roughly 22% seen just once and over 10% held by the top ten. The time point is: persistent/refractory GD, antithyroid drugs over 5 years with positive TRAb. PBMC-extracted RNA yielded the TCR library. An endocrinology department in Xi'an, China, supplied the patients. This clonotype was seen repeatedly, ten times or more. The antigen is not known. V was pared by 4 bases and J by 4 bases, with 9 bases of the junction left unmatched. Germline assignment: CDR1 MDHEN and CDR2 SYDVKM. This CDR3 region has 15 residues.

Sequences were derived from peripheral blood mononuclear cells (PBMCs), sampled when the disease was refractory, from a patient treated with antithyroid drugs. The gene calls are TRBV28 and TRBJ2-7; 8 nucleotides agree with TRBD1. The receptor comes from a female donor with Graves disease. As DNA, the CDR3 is TGTGCCAGCAGTTCCCGGGACAGGAGTGGGTACGAGCAGTACTTC. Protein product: CASSSRDRSGYEQYF.